These T cell receptor beta chains were read from a single sample in a study of cytomegalovirus exposure and HLA in healthy donors. This table comes from immunoSEQ multiplex PCR, and its TCRdb copy is limited to in-frame clones, with some not included. Altogether hundreds of thousands of clones are present, 75% to 85% being singletons, with the ten largest covering around 2.9%. The sample comprised PBMCs. The receptor source for this set is a woman aged 55-69 years in good health and CMV-seropositive. Both conserved end residues are part of each CDR3. Fields, in order: V gene, clone size, D gene, J gene, CDR3 DNA, CDR3 protein. The D gene is left open where the match is weak. Clone size is shown for a subset of rows, as once, few, many or a class of expanded clone.

v_call: TRBV19
clone_size: -
d_call: -
j_call: TRBJ2-5
cdr3_nt: TGTGCCAGTAGCCAGAGCGACCGGTGGTACCAAGAGACCCAGTACTTC
cdr3_aa: CASSQSDRWYQETQYF

v_call: TRBV2
clone_size: -
d_call: -
j_call: TRBJ1-1
cdr3_nt: TGTGCCAGCAGTCACAGGGAAGTGGCACTCGTGAACACTGAAGCTTTCTTT
cdr3_aa: CASSHREVALVNTEAFF

v_call: TRBV10-3
clone_size: -
d_call: -
j_call: TRBJ2-1
cdr3_nt: TGTGCCATCAGTGTTCCCCCGAGGGCTAGCGTATACAATGAGCAGTTCTTC
cdr3_aa: CAISVPPRASVYNEQFF

v_call: TRBV30
clone_size: -
d_call: TRBD1
j_call: TRBJ1-1
cdr3_nt: TGTGCCTGGAGTGTACTTAGGGGGCGCAGGGACACTGAAGCTTTCTTT
cdr3_aa: CAWSVLRGRRDTEAFF

v_call: TRBV30
clone_size: once
d_call: TRBD2
j_call: TRBJ2-1
cdr3_nt: TGTGCCTGGAGCAAACGGGGGGAACCCTACAATGAGCAGTTCTTC
cdr3_aa: CAWSKRGEPYNEQFF

v_call: TRBV5-1
clone_size: -
d_call: TRBD1
j_call: TRBJ1-2
cdr3_nt: TGCGCCAGCAGCTCTACAGGGGACTATGGCTACACCTTC
cdr3_aa: CASSSTGDYGYTF

v_call: TRBV4-1
clone_size: -
d_call: -
j_call: TRBJ2-7
cdr3_nt: TGCGCCAGCAGCCAACTGAGACACAGCTCCTACGAGCAGTACTTC
cdr3_aa: CASSQLRHSSYEQYF

v_call: TRBV5-1
clone_size: -
d_call: TRBD1
j_call: TRBJ2-5
cdr3_nt: TGCGCCAGCAGCTTCCAAGGGACAGGGCAAGAGACCCAGTACTTC
cdr3_aa: CASSFQGTGQETQYF

v_call: TRBV13
clone_size: -
d_call: -
j_call: TRBJ1-1
cdr3_nt: TGTGCCAGCAGCTGGAGGGCTCAGACTGAAGCTTTCTTT
cdr3_aa: CASSWRAQTEAFF

v_call: TRBV7-2
clone_size: -
d_call: TRBD1
j_call: TRBJ1-3
cdr3_nt: TGTGCCAGCAGCTCAACGGGACAGGGAAACACCATATATTTT
cdr3_aa: CASSSTGQGNTIYF

v_call: TRBV19
clone_size: once
d_call: -
j_call: TRBJ2-7
cdr3_nt: TGTGCCAGTAGTCCTTCAGTAGGGGCGAACTACGAGCAGTACTTC
cdr3_aa: CASSPSVGANYEQYF

v_call: TRBV15
clone_size: -
d_call: -
j_call: TRBJ2-7
cdr3_nt: TGTGCCACCAGCAGAGAAAGGGGGGAGCAGTACTTC
cdr3_aa: CATSRERGEQYF

v_call: TRBV29-1
clone_size: -
d_call: TRBD1
j_call: TRBJ2-7
cdr3_nt: TGCAGCGTCAGCCGGACAGGGGGCCGCGAGCAGTACTTC
cdr3_aa: CSVSRTGGREQYF

v_call: TRBV6-5
clone_size: -
d_call: -
j_call: TRBJ1-1
cdr3_nt: TGTGCCAGCAGGGGCAGAGTCATGAACACTGAAGCTTTCTTT
cdr3_aa: CASRGRVMNTEAFF

v_call: TRBV10-3
clone_size: -
d_call: TRBD1
j_call: TRBJ1-4
cdr3_nt: TGTGCCATCAGCGCACAGGGGAGTAATGAAAAACTGTTTTTT
cdr3_aa: CAISAQGSNEKLFF

v_call: TRBV5-1
clone_size: -
d_call: TRBD1
j_call: TRBJ1-6
cdr3_nt: TGCGCCAGCAGCCTCGACAGGGCCTATAATTCACCCCTCCACTTT
cdr3_aa: CASSLDRAYNSPLHF

v_call: TRBV9
clone_size: -
d_call: -
j_call: TRBJ2-5
cdr3_nt: TGTGCCAGCAGCGTAGCTACGAGACGGGGGGCGGAGACCCAGTACTTC
cdr3_aa: CASSVATRRGAETQYF

v_call: TRBV5-6
clone_size: once
d_call: TRBD1
j_call: TRBJ1-1
cdr3_nt: TGTGCCAGCGCTTCAGGGGGGAACACTGAAGCTTTCTTT
cdr3_aa: CASASGGNTEAFF

v_call: TRBV7-7
clone_size: -
d_call: TRBD2
j_call: TRBJ2-1
cdr3_nt: TGTGCCAGCAGCCCATCACCGGGACTAAATAACTACAATGAGCAGTTCTTC
cdr3_aa: CASSPSPGLNNYNEQFF

v_call: TRBV18
clone_size: -
d_call: TRBD1
j_call: TRBJ1-6
cdr3_nt: TGTGCCAGCTCACCACTTCAACAGGGGCGCTCCTATAATTCACCCCTCCACTTT
cdr3_aa: CASSPLQQGRSYNSPLHF

v_call: TRBV4-2
clone_size: -
d_call: -
j_call: TRBJ2-3
cdr3_nt: TGTGCCAGCAGCCGGGTGGCTAGCGACACAGATACGCAGTATTTT
cdr3_aa: CASSRVASDTDTQYF

v_call: TRBV5-1
clone_size: few
d_call: -
j_call: TRBJ1-2
cdr3_nt: TGCGCCAGCCAGGGGAACTATGGCTACACCTTC
cdr3_aa: CASQGNYGYTF

v_call: TRBV10-3
clone_size: -
d_call: -
j_call: TRBJ2-5
cdr3_nt: TGTGCCATCAGTGGGACAGCTCAAGAGACCCAGTACTTC
cdr3_aa: CAISGTAQETQYF

v_call: TRBV5-1
clone_size: -
d_call: -
j_call: TRBJ2-2
cdr3_nt: TGCGCCAGCAGCCCCTCAACAGGGAACACCGGGGAGCTGTTTTTT
cdr3_aa: CASSPSTGNTGELFF

v_call: TRBV5-1
clone_size: -
d_call: TRBD2
j_call: TRBJ2-4
cdr3_nt: TGCGCCAGCAGCTTGGGGGCTAGCGGGAAAAACATTCAGTACTTC
cdr3_aa: CASSLGASGKNIQYF

v_call: TRBV27
clone_size: -
d_call: -
j_call: TRBJ2-1
cdr3_nt: TGTGCCAGCAGTTTTTCGAGCCGACCGAGGGGGAATGAGCAGTTCTTC
cdr3_aa: CASSFSSRPRGNEQFF

v_call: TRBV19
clone_size: few
d_call: -
j_call: TRBJ1-1
cdr3_nt: TGTGCCAGTAGTATGAACCCGGGGACTGAAGCTTTCTTT
cdr3_aa: CASSMNPGTEAFF

v_call: TRBV19
clone_size: -
d_call: -
j_call: TRBJ2-5
cdr3_nt: TGTGCCAGTAGTAGGACCCGGGGAGCGTGGGAGACCCAGTACTTC
cdr3_aa: CASSRTRGAWETQYF

v_call: TRBV5-1
clone_size: once
d_call: TRBD1
j_call: TRBJ1-2
cdr3_nt: TGCGCCAGCAGCTCCTTAGGGGGCGTGGATGGCTACACCTTC
cdr3_aa: CASSSLGGVDGYTF

v_call: TRBV29-1
clone_size: -
d_call: TRBD2
j_call: TRBJ2-5
cdr3_nt: TGCAGCGCAAGGACTAGCGGGGGAGAGACCCAGTACTTC
cdr3_aa: CSARTSGGETQYF

v_call: TRBV7-2
clone_size: few
d_call: TRBD1
j_call: TRBJ1-2
cdr3_nt: TGTGCCAGCGCCCCGGGACAGGAAGACTATGGCTACACCTTC
cdr3_aa: CASAPGQEDYGYTF

v_call: TRBV6-1
clone_size: -
d_call: TRBD1
j_call: TRBJ1-1
cdr3_nt: TGTGCCAGCAGTGCCTCCGGGACAGACACTGAAGCTTTCTTT
cdr3_aa: CASSASGTDTEAFF

v_call: TRBV6-1
clone_size: few
d_call: -
j_call: TRBJ1-5
cdr3_nt: TGTGCCAGCAGTGCAAACATTGGCAATCAGCCCCAGCATTTT
cdr3_aa: CASSANIGNQPQHF

v_call: TRBV19
clone_size: -
d_call: -
j_call: TRBJ1-1
cdr3_nt: TGTGCCAGTAGCCGGAGGAGTCTGAACACTGAAGCTTTCTTT
cdr3_aa: CASSRRSLNTEAFF

v_call: TRBV30
clone_size: -
d_call: -
j_call: TRBJ1-2
cdr3_nt: TGTGCCTGGAGTGTGGAGTATAGGAACTATGGCTACACCTTC
cdr3_aa: CAWSVEYRNYGYTF

v_call: TRBV7-9
clone_size: -
d_call: TRBD1
j_call: TRBJ2-7
cdr3_nt: TGTGCCAGCAGCCCCTTACGGGACAGGGGGCGCGACGAGCAGTACTTC
cdr3_aa: CASSPLRDRGRDEQYF

v_call: TRBV30
clone_size: -
d_call: -
j_call: TRBJ2-5
cdr3_nt: TGTGCCTGGACCCAGGGGGGCGTCGTACAGACCCAGTACTTC
cdr3_aa: CAWTQGGVVQTQYF

v_call: TRBV9
clone_size: -
d_call: TRBD2
j_call: TRBJ2-7
cdr3_nt: TGTGCCAGCAGCCCTAGCGGGAGCGCCAACGAGCAGTACTTC
cdr3_aa: CASSPSGSANEQYF

v_call: TRBV29-1
clone_size: -
d_call: TRBD2
j_call: TRBJ2-1
cdr3_nt: TGCAGCGTTGACCCTAGCGGTTCGAATGAGCAGTTCTTC
cdr3_aa: CSVDPSGSNEQFF

v_call: TRBV2
clone_size: -
d_call: -
j_call: TRBJ1-5
cdr3_nt: TGTGCCAGCAGTGAAGGGCAGAGAGGGAGCCAGCCCCAGCATTTT
cdr3_aa: CASSEGQRGSQPQHF

v_call: TRBV6-6
clone_size: -
d_call: TRBD1
j_call: TRBJ1-6
cdr3_nt: TGTGCCAGCAGGCAACCGGGACAGGGGGGTTCACCCCTCCACTTT
cdr3_aa: CASRQPGQGGSPLHF

v_call: TRBV7-2
clone_size: -
d_call: -
j_call: TRBJ2-3
cdr3_nt: TGTGCCAGCAGATCAGAGGCGTATACGCAGTATTTT
cdr3_aa: CASRSEAYTQYF

v_call: TRBV15
clone_size: -
d_call: TRBD1
j_call: TRBJ1-2
cdr3_nt: TGTGCCACCAGCAGCCGGACAGGGGATGGCTACACCTTC
cdr3_aa: CATSSRTGDGYTF

v_call: TRBV4-3
clone_size: -
d_call: -
j_call: TRBJ1-2
cdr3_nt: TGCGCCAGCAGCCAAGCATATTCACGGGGTGGCTACACCTTC
cdr3_aa: CASSQAYSRGGYTF

v_call: TRBV10-3
clone_size: -
d_call: -
j_call: TRBJ2-7
cdr3_nt: TGTGCCATCAGCAGGGGATCCTACGAGCAGTACTTC
cdr3_aa: CAISRGSYEQYF

v_call: TRBV6-6
clone_size: -
d_call: -
j_call: TRBJ1-4
cdr3_nt: TGTGCCAGCAAACCGGGACAAATTAATGAAAAACTGTTTTTT
cdr3_aa: CASKPGQINEKLFF

v_call: TRBV30
clone_size: -
d_call: TRBD1
j_call: TRBJ2-5
cdr3_nt: TGTGCCTGGAGTGTGTTGGGACAGGGGGCGGGTGAGGAGACCCAGTACTTC
cdr3_aa: CAWSVLGQGAGEETQYF

v_call: TRBV10-3
clone_size: -
d_call: -
j_call: TRBJ1-2
cdr3_nt: TGTGCCATCAGCCAGGTTAACTATGGCTACACCTTC
cdr3_aa: CAISQVNYGYTF

v_call: TRBV30
clone_size: -
d_call: -
j_call: TRBJ1-1
cdr3_nt: TGTGCCTGGAGTCGAATATTCGGACGGGGAAATATGAACACTGAAGCTTTCTTT
cdr3_aa: CAWSRIFGRGNMNTEAFF

v_call: TRBV20-1
clone_size: -
d_call: -
j_call: TRBJ2-5
cdr3_nt: TGCAGTGCCCCCAGGGAGACCCAGTACTTC
cdr3_aa: CSAPRETQYF

v_call: TRBV27
clone_size: -
d_call: -
j_call: TRBJ2-5
cdr3_nt: TGTGCCAGCAGTTTTAGGGGGGGAGAGACCCAGTACTTC
cdr3_aa: CASSFRGGETQYF

v_call: TRBV5-1
clone_size: few
d_call: -
j_call: TRBJ1-6
cdr3_nt: TGCGCCAGCAGCGTGGGGCAGTCTAATTCACCCCTCCACTTT
cdr3_aa: CASSVGQSNSPLHF

v_call: TRBV5-1
clone_size: few
d_call: -
j_call: TRBJ1-2
cdr3_nt: TGCGCCAGCAGCTTGGCCAGGTCAGCCGGTAACTATGGCTACACCTTC
cdr3_aa: CASSLARSAGNYGYTF